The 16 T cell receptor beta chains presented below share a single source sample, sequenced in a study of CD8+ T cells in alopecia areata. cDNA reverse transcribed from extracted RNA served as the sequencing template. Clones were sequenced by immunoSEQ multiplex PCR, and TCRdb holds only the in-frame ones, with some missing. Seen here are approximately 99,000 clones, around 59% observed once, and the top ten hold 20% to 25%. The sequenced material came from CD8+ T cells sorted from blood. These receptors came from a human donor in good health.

CDR3 sequence: CAGGQFIYEQYF. The CDR3 nucleotides are TGTGCCGGGGGACAGTTCATCTACGAGCAGTACTTC. The gene calls are TRBV19 and TRBJ2-7; 7 bases line up with TRBD1. The CDR3 is 12 amino acids. Germline V gene data show CDR1 as LNHDA and CDR2 as SQIVND (reference sequence). The J segment lost 3 bases and the V segment lost 11 bases, leaving 7 bases of the junction unmatched.

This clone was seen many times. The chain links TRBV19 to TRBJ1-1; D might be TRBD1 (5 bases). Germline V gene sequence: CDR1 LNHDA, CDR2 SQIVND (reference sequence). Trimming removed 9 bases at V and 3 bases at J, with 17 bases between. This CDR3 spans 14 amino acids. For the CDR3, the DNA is TGTGCCAGCGAACGTTGGAGGGGCGACACTGAAGCTTTCTTT. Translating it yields CASERWRGDTEAFF.

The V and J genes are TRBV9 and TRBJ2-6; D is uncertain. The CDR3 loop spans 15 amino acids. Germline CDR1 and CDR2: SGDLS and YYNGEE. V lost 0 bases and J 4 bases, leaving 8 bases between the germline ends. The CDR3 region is CASSVVSGGANVLTF. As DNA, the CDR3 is TGTGCCAGCAGCGTAGTTAGTGGGGGGGCCAACGTCCTGACTTTC. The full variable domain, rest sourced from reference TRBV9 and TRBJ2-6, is DSGVTQTPKHLITATGQRVTLRCSPRSGDLSVYWYQQSLDQGLQFLIQYYNGEERAKGNILERFSAQQFPDLHSELNLSSLELGDSALYFCASSVVSGGANVLTFGAGSRLTVL.

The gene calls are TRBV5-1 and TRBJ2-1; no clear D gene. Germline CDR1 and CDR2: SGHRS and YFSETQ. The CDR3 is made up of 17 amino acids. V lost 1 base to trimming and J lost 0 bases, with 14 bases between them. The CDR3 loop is CASSLFGSPSSYNEQFF. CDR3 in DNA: TGCGCCAGCAGCTTGTTTGGCTCCCCGAGCTCCTACAATGAGCAGTTCTTC.

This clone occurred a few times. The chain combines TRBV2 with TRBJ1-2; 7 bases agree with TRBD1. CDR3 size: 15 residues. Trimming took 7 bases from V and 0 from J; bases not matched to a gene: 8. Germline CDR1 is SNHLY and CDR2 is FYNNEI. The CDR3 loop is CASNRDSYSNYGYTF. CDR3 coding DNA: TGTGCCAGCAATCGGGACAGCTATTCTAACTATGGCTACACCTTC.

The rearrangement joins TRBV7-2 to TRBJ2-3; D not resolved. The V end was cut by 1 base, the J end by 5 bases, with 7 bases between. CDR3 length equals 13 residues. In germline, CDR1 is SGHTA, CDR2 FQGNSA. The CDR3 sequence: CASSLGQQDTQYF. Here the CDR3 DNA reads TGTGCCAGCAGCTTAGGGCAGCAAGATACGCAGTATTTT. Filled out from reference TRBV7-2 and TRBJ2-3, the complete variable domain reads GAGVSQSPSNKVTEKGKDVELRCDPISGHTALYWYRQSLGQGLEFLIYFQGNSAPDKSGLPSDRFSAERTGGSVSTLTIQRTQQEDSAVYLCASSLGQQDTQYFGPGTRLTVL.

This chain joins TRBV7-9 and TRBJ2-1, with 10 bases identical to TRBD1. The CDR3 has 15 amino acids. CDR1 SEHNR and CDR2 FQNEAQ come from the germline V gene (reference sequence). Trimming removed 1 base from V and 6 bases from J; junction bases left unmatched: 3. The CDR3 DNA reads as TGTGCCAGCAGCTTAGTGGGACAGGGGATCAATGAGCAGTTCTTC. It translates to CASSLVGQGINEQFF.

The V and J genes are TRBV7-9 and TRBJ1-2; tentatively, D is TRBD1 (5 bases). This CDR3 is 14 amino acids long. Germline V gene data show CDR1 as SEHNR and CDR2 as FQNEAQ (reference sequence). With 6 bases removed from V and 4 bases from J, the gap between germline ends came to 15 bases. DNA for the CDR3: TGTGCCAGCAGTCGTTCCAGGGCGGTCTATGGCTACACCTTC. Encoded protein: CASSRSRAVYGYTF.

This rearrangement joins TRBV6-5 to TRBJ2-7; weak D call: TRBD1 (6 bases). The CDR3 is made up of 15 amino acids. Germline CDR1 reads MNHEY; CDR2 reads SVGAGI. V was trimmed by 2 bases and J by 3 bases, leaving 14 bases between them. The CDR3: CASSYRFRGNYEQYF. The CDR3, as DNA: TGTGCCAGCAGTTACCGCTTCAGGGGTAACTACGAGCAGTACTTC.

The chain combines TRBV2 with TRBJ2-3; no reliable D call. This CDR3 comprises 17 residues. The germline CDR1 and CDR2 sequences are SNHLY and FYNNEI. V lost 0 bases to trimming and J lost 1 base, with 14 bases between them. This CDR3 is CASSEAVVTGGTDTQYF. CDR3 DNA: TGTGCCAGCAGTGAAGCGGTCGTGACTGGAGGCACAGATACGCAGTATTTT. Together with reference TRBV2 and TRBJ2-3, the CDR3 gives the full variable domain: EPEVTQTPSHQVTQMGQEVILRCVPISNHLYFYWYRQILGQKVEFLVSFYNNEISEKSEIFDDQFSVERPDGSNFTLKIRSTKLEDSAMYFCASSEAVVTGGTDTQYFGPGTRLTVL.

CDR3 residues: CASRRGSSYNEQFF. CDR3 sequence (DNA): TGTGCCAGCAGGCGCGGGAGCTCCTACAATGAGCAGTTCTTC. V is TRBV7-9 and J is TRBJ2-1; TRBD2 agrees at 7 bases. V dropped 6 bases and J dropped 0; count of bases not matched to a gene: 2. Germline V gives CDR1 SEHNR, CDR2 FQNEAQ (reference sequence). The CDR3 has 14 residues.

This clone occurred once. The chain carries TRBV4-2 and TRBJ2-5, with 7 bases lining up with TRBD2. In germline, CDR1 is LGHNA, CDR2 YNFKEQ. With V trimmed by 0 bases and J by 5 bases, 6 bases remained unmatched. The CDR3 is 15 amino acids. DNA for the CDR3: TGTGCCAGCAGCCAAGATGGGACTACCCTCGAGACCCAGTACTTC. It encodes CASSQDGTTLETQYF.

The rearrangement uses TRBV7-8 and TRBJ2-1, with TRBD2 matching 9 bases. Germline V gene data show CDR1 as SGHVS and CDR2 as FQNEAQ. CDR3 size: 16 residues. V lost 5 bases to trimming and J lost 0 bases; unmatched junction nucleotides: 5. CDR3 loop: CASSPAGGSSYNEQFF. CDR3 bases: TGTGCCAGCAGCCCTGCGGGGGGGAGCTCCTACAATGAGCAGTTCTTC. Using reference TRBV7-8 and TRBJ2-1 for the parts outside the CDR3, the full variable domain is GAGVSQSPRYKVAKRGQDVALRCDPISGHVSLFWYQQALGQGPEFLTYFQNEAQLDKSGLPSDRFFAERPEGSVSTLKIQRTQQEDSAVYLCASSPAGGSSYNEQFFGPGTRLTVL.

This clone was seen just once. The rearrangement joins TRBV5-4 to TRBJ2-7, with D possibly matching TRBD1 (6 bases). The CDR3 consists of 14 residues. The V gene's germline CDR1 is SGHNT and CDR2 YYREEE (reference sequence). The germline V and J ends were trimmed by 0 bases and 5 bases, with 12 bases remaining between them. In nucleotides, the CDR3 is TGTGCCAGCAGCTTGGGAGGGGGTGGCCACGAGCAGTACTTC. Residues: CASSLGGGGHEQYF.

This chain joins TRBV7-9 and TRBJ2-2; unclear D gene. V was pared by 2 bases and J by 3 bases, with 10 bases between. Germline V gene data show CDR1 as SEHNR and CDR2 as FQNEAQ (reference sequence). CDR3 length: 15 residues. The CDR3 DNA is TGTGCCAGCAGCTTATTGGGTCAGGACACCGGGGAGCTGTTTTTT. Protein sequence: CASSLLGQDTGELFF.

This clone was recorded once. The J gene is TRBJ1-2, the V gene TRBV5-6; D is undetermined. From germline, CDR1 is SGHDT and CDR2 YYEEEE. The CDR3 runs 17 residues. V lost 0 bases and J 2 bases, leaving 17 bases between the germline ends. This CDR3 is CASSLEESPSVNYGYTF. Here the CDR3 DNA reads TGTGCCAGCAGCTTGGAGGAGTCTCCGTCGGTCAACTATGGCTACACCTTC.